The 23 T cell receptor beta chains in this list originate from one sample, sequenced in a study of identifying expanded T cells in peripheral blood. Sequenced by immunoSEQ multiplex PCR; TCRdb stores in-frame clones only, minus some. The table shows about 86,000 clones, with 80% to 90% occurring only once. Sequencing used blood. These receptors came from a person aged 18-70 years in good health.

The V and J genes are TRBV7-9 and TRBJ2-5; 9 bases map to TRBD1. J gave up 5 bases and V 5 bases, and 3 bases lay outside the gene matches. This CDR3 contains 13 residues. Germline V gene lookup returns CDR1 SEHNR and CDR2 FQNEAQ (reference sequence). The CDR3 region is CASSRGQGETQYF. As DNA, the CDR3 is TGTGCCAGCAGCCGCGGACAGGGGGAGACCCAGTACTTC.

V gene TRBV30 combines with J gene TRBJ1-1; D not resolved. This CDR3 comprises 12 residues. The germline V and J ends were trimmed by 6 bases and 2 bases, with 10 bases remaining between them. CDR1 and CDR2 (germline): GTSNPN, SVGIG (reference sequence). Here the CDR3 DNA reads TGTGCCTGCTCGGACGGCAACACTGAAGCTTTCTTT. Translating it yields CACSDGNTEAFF. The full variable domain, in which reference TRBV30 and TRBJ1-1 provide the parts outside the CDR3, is SQTIHQWPATLVQPVGSPLSLECTVEGTSNPNLYWYRQAAGRGLQLLFYSVGIGQISSEVPQNLSASRPQDRQFILSSKKLLLSDSGFYLCACSDGNTEAFFGQGTRLTVV.

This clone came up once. The DNA of the CDR3 is TGTGCCAGCAGTTCACAATTGAACACTGAAGCTTTCTTT. It codes for CASSSQLNTEAFF. The chain uses TRBV6-5 and TRBJ1-1; no clear D gene. Germline loops: CDR1 MNHEY, CDR2 SVGAGI. V was pared by 4 bases and J by 0 bases, with 6 bases between. This CDR3 comprises 13 residues.

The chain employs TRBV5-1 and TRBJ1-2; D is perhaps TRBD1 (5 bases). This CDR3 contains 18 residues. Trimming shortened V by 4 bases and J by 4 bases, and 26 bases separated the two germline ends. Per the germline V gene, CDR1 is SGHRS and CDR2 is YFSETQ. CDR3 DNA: TGCGCCAGCAGCCGTAGCCAGGGCAGTGGAGTTCGCGGCTATGGCTACACCTTC. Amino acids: CASSRSQGSGVRGYGYTF.

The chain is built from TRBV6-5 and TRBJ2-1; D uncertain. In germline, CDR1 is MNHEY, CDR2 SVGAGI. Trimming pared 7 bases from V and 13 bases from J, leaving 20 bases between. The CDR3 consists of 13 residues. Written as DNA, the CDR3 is TGTGCCAGCATGAGCGCGGCTTTTCGTATTCAGTTCTTC. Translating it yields CASMSAAFRIQFF.

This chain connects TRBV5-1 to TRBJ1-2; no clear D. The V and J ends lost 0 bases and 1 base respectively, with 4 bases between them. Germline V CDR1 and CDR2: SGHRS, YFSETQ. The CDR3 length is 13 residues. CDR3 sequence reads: CASSLDSNYGYTF. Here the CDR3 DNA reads TGCGCCAGCAGCTTGGACAGTAACTATGGCTACACCTTC.

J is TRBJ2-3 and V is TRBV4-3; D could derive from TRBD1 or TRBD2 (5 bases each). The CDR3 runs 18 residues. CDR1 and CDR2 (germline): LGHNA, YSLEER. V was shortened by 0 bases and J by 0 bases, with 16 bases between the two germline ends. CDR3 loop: CASSQERGFGESTDTQYF. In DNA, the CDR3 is TGCGCCAGCAGCCAAGAGAGGGGTTTTGGGGAAAGCACAGATACGCAGTATTTT.

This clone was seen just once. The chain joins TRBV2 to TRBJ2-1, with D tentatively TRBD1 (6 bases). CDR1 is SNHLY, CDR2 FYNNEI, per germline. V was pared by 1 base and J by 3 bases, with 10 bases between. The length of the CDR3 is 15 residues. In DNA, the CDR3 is TGTGCCAGCAGTGAAGGGCAGGGGAACTACAATGAGCAGTTCTTC. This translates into CASSEGQGNYNEQFF.

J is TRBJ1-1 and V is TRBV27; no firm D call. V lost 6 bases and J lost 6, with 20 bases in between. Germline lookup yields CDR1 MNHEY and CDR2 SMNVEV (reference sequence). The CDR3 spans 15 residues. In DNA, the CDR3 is TGTGCCAGCAGCCCTGAGGAGTTCTCCGTTGCTGAAGCTTTCTTT. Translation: CASSPEEFSVAEAFF.

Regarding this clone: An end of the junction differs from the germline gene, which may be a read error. In DNA form, the CDR3 reads TGTGCCGGCAGCCCAAGCCCCGTCGGTTCAAGTGAAAAACTGTTTTTT. Translation gives CAGSPSPVGSSEKLFF. V and J are TRBV25-1 and TRBJ1-4; no definite D call. This CDR3 comprises 16 residues. Per germline, CDR1 MGHDK and CDR2 SYGVNS.

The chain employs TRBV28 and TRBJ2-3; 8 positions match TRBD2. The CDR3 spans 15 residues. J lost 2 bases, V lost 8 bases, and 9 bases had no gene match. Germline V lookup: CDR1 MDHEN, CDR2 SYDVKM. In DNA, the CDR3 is TGTGCCAGCGGGGAGGGGCGGGGGGCCACAGATACGCAGTATTTT. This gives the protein CASGEGRGATDTQYF.

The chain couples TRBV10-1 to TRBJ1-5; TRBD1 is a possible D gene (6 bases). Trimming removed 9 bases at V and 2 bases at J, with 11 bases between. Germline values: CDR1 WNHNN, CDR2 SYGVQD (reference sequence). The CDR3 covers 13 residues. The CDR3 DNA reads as TGCGCCAGTAACCCAGGGGGCAATCAGCCCCAGCATTTT. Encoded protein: CASNPGGNQPQHF.

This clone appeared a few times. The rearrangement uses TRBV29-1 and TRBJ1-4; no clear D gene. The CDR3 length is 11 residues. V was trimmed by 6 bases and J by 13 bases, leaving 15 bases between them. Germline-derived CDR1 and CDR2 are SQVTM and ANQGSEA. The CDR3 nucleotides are TGCAGCGTGTCCTCCGTCGGTGGACTGTTTTTT. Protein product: CSVSSVGGLFF.

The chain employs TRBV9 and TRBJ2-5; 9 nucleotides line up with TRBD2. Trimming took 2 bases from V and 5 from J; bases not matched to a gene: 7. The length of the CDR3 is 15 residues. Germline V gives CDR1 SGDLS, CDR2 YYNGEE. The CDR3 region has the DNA TGTGCCAGCAGCGTTGGCGGGGGGGCCAGGGAGACCCAGTACTTC. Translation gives CASSVGGGARETQYF. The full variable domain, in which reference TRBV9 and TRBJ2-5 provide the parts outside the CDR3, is DSGVTQTPKHLITATGQRVTLRCSPRSGDLSVYWYQQSLDQGLQFLIQYYNGEERAKGNILERFSAQQFPDLHSELNLSSLELGDSALYFCASSVGGGARETQYFGPGTRLLVL.

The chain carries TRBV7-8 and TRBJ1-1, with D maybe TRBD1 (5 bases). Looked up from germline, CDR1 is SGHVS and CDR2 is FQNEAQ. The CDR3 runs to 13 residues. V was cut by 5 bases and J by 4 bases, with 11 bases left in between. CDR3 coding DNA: TGTGCCAGCAGCCCCAGGGAATTCACTGAAGCTTTCTTT. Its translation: CASSPREFTEAFF. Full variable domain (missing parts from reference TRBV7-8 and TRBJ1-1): GAGVSQSPRYKVAKRGQDVALRCDPISGHVSLFWYQQALGQGPEFLTYFQNEAQLDKSGLPSDRFFAERPEGSVSTLKIQRTQQEDSAVYLCASSPREFTEAFFGQGTRLTVV.

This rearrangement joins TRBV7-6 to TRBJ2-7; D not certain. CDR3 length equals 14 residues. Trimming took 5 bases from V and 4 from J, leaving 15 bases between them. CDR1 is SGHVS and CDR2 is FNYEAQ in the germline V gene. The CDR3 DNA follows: TGTGCCAGCAGCATATCGGCTTCCTATTACGAGCAGTACTTC. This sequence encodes CASSISASYYEQYF.

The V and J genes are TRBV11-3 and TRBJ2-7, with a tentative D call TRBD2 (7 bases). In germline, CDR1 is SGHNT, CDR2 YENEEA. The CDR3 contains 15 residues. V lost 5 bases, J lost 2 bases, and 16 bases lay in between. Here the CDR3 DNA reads TGTGCCAGCAGCGTACGAGGGGGGGAAGCCTACGAGCAGTACTTC. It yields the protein CASSVRGGEAYEQYF.

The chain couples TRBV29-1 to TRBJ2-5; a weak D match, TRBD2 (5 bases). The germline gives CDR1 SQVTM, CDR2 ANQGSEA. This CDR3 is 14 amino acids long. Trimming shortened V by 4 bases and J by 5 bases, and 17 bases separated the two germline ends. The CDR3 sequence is CSVVVRLAGETQYF. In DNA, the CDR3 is TGCAGCGTTGTAGTTCGGCTAGCTGGGGAGACCCAGTACTTC.

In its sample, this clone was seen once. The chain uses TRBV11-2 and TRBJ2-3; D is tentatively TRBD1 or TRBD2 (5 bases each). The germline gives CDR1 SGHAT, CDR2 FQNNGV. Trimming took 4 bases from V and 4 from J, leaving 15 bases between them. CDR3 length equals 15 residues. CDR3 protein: CASSSIPVGADTQYF. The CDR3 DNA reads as TGTGCCAGCAGCTCGATACCCGTGGGGGCAGATACGCAGTATTTT.

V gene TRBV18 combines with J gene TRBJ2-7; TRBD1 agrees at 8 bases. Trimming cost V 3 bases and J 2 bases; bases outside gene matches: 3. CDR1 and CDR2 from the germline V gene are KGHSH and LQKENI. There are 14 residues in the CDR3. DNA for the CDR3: TGTGCCAGCTCACCCGGACAGGGTCCCTACGAGCAGTACTTC. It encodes CASSPGQGPYEQYF.

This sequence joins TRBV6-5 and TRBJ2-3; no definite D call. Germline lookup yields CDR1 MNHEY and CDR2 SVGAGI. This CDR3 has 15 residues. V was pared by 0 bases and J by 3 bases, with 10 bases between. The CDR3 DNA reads TGTGCCAGCAGTTACTCGAATTTTGGGACAGATACGCAGTATTTT. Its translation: CASSYSNFGTDTQYF.

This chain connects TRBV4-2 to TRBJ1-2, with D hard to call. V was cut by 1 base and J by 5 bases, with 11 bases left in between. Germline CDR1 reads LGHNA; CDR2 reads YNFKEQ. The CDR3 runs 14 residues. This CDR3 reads CASSQGGGPYGYTF. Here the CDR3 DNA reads TGTGCCAGCAGCCAAGGTGGCGGGCCGTATGGCTACACCTTC.

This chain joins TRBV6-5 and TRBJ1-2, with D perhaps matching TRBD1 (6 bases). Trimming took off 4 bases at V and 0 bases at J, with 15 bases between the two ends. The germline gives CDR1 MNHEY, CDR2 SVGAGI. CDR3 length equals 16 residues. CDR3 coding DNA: TGTGCCAGCAGTTCCTCGGGGGCGCCCCCTAACTATGGCTACACCTTC. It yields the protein CASSSSGAPPNYGYTF.